This T cell receptor (beta chain) was recorded in a study of CXCR3-negative and CXCR3-positive naive CD8 T cells. Overall study results and limits: Diversity in memory CD8+ cells fell much lower than the comparably high levels seen in both naive subsets.

Worth noting for this clonotype: The antigen is not known.

It was by 5' RACE with UMI labels that the TRB cDNA libraries were prepared. One entry per CDR3 protein, without DNA, is what TCRdb gives after re-calling the 5' RACE reads. This sample's clone table lists 50,000 to 65,000 distinct CDR3 sequences. Germline V CDR1 and CDR2: SQVTM, ANQGSEA. The CDR3 is 14 residues long. This receptor was taken from a human donor in good health. Some clones in this sample may be carry-over from other donors' samples. Source material: naive CXCR3- CD8+ T cells from blood. Subset of the sample: CD45RO-CCR7+CD27+CD95- naive CD8+ T cells lacking CXCR3 (TNR3-). The chain employs TRBV29-1 and TRBJ2-7. The CDR3 loop reads CSVKGTGTSYEQYF.